One and the same sample provided the 13 T cell receptor beta chains below, sequenced in a study of beta chain features in type 1 diabetes. As every portion of the isolated RNA was reverse transcribed, the sequencing read expressed TCRB transcripts. Produced via immunoSEQ multiplex PCR; TCRdb's table is partial and in-frame only. The sample yields 60,000 or so clones, around three fifths seen once. The sample was Tregs from blood. The receptors originated from a woman younger than 30 in good health.

This chain joins TRBV6-1 and TRBJ1-1, with D perhaps matching TRBD1 (6 bases). This CDR3 comprises 11 residues. The germline CDR1 and CDR2 sequences are MNHNS and SASEGT. V was shortened by 6 bases and J by 12 bases, with 14 bases between the two germline ends. The DNA of the CDR3 is TGTGCCAGCAGCCCTGAGAGGGGGACTTTCTTT. It translates to CASSPERGTFF.

This sequence joins TRBV5-4 and TRBJ2-4, with 11 positions matching TRBD1. This CDR3 is 14 amino acids long. The J segment lost 7 bases and the V segment lost 2 bases, leaving 2 bases of the junction unmatched. Germline V gives CDR1 SGHNT, CDR2 YYREEE (reference sequence). The CDR3 DNA follows: TGTGCCAGCAGCTTAAGGGACAGGGGGAACATTCAGTACTTC. The encoded protein is CASSLRDRGNIQYF.

The chain combines TRBV5-1 with TRBJ2-1; D not certain. There are 12 residues in the CDR3. Between the trimmed V and J ends, which lost 2 bases and 2 bases, there was a span of 2 bases. Looked up from germline, CDR1 is SGHRS and CDR2 is YFSETQ. The CDR3: CASSFTYNEQFF. In nucleotides, the CDR3 is TGCGCCAGCAGCTTCACCTACAATGAGCAGTTCTTC.

This chain joins TRBV5-1 and TRBJ2-3; D is ambiguous. This CDR3 is built from 12 residues. The V and J ends lost 4 bases and 6 bases respectively, with 9 bases between them. Per germline, CDR1 SGHRS and CDR2 YFSETQ. CDR3 coding DNA: TGCGCCAGCAGCGAGAGAACCGATACGCAGTATTTT. The encoded protein is CASSERTDTQYF.

This clone was detected a few times. This rearrangement joins TRBV4-3 to TRBJ2-7, with 8 bases matching TRBD1. Germline loops: CDR1 LGHNA, CDR2 YSLEER. V lost 1 base and J lost 4; bases outside the gene matches: 6. This CDR3 contains 15 residues. Here the CDR3 reads CASSQGRQGAYEQYF. In nucleotides, the CDR3 is TGCGCCAGCAGCCAAGGGAGGCAGGGGGCTTACGAGCAGTACTTC.

The chain has TRBV19 and TRBJ2-2; TRBD1 is a possible D gene (5 bases). The CDR3 length is 15 residues. Trimming took off 4 bases at V and 4 bases at J, with 13 bases between the two ends. Germline-derived CDR1 and CDR2 are LNHDA and SQIVND (reference sequence). The CDR3 DNA is TGTGCCAGTAGTACCCAGGGCTTAGTCACCGGGGAGCTGTTTTTT. It specifies CASSTQGLVTGELFF.

This clone was seen only a few times. A junction end diverges from the germline sequence, so it may reflect a read error. The chain is built from TRBV5-1 and TRBJ1-2; no clear D gene. This CDR3 contains 13 residues. Germline values: CDR1 SGHRS, CDR2 YFSETQ. The CDR3 nucleotides are TGTGCCAGCAGCTTGGTAGCTAACTATGGCTACACCTTC. Its protein product is CASSLVANYGYTF. The full variable domain, its missing parts supplied by reference TRBV5-1 and TRBJ1-2, is KAGVTQTPRYLIKTRGQQVTLSCSPISGHRSVSWYQQTPGQGLQFLFEYFSETQRNKGNFPGRFSGRQFSNSRSEMNVSTLELGDSALYLCASSLVANYGYTFGSGTRLTVV.

The chain couples TRBV7-3 to TRBJ2-1; TRBD2 might be the D (5 bases). The V gene lost 2 bases and the J gene lost 7 bases, with 18 bases spanning the gap. From germline, CDR1 is SGHTA and CDR2 FQGTGA. The CDR3 is 16 residues long. CDR3: CASSLYGDSPGNEQFF. The CDR3 DNA reads TGTGCCAGCAGCTTATACGGAGACTCCCCGGGGAATGAGCAGTTCTTC.

This chain uses TRBV10-3 with TRBJ2-7; tentatively, D is TRBD2 (6 bases). CDR3 length: 12 residues. Deletions cut 4 bases from V and 2 bases from J, with 6 bases between. CDR1 ENHRY and CDR2 SYGVKD come from the germline V gene. CDR3 nucleotide sequence: TGTGCCATCAGTGGACTAGCCTACGAGCAGTACTTC. Translating gives CAISGLAYEQYF.

This clone was detected only a few times. This chain uses TRBV18 with TRBJ2-2; D not certain. V was trimmed by 2 bases and J by 1 base, leaving 5 bases between them. Per germline, CDR1 KGHSH and CDR2 LQKENI. The CDR3 totals 14 residues. CDR3 in amino acids: CASSPGRNTGELFF. As DNA, the CDR3 is TGTGCCAGCTCACCAGGCAGGAACACCGGGGAGCTGTTTTTT.

The chain joins TRBV12-5 to TRBJ2-1; weak D call: TRBD1 (6 bases). V dropped 2 bases and J dropped 4 bases, with 6 bases sitting between them. Germline V CDR1 and CDR2: LGHNT, FRNRAP. This CDR3 is 13 amino acids long. CDR3 sequence: CASGLQGYNEQFF. CDR3 bases: TGTGCTAGTGGTTTGCAGGGGTACAATGAGCAGTTCTTC.

The chain combines TRBV5-1 with TRBJ2-1; 7 bases map to TRBD1. V shed 3 bases, J shed 6 bases, and the junction held 6 bases outside the gene matches. Germline CDR1 reads SGHRS; CDR2 reads YFSETQ. The CDR3 length is 14 residues. CDR3 protein: CASSSDRVVNEQFF. CDR3 sequence (DNA): TGCGCCAGCAGCTCTGACAGGGTAGTCAATGAGCAGTTCTTC.

A word on this clone: The DNA is left out, because the CDR3 cannot be placed on it with certainty; the CDR3 is given as TCRdb lists it. The chain carries TRBV28 and TRBJ2-1; the D segment call TRBD2 is taken from the table without a DNA check. The CDR3 spans 19 residues, counting both ends. Germline CDR1 MDHEN, CDR2 SYDVKM. CDR3 in amino acids: CASSTGLAGGLTSSSSGFF.